This entry lists 28 T cell receptor beta chains sequenced from one sample in a study of monozygotic twins with inflammatory bowel disease. TCRdb re-called the 5' RACE reads, yielding one record per CDR3 amino acid sequence without DNA. Recorded for this sample: a few hundred thousand distinct CDR3 sequences. The sequenced sample was blood. The receptors shown here come from a human donor with ulcerative colitis or Crohn's disease, or a healthy co-twin of an affected twin (not recorded which).

CDR3 residues: CSASDRAANTIYF. This chain connects TRBV20-1 to TRBJ1-3; no DNA is available, so the TRBD1 call from TCRdb remains unchecked. Germline V gene sequence: CDR1 DFQATT, CDR2 SNEGSKA (reference sequence). The CDR3 contains 13 residues.

This chain uses TRBV20-1 with TRBJ2-7; TCRdb selects TRBD2, and the lack of DNA leaves this call unchecked. CDR1 is DFQATT and CDR2 is SNEGSKA in the germline V gene (reference sequence). The CDR3 is made up of 11 amino acids. The CDR3 spells CSAEPRDEQYF.

The chain combines TRBV6-4 with TRBJ2-1; with no DNA, the TCRdb D assignment of TRBD2 cannot be verified. CDR1 is MRHNA, CDR2 SNTAGT, per germline. The CDR3 sequence is 13 residues long. The CDR3 loop reads CASSDVSGGEQFF.

The chain joins TRBV6-1 to TRBJ1-2; TCRdb indicates TRBD1, and absent DNA this call remains unverified. The germline gives CDR1 MNHNS, CDR2 SASEGT. This CDR3 is built from 14 residues. This CDR3 is CASREPGGFYGYTF.

The chain recombines TRBV12-3 or TRBV12-4 with TRBJ2-3; TCRdb calls TRBD2, which cannot be checked without DNA. The length of the CDR3 is 21 residues. Here the CDR3 reads CASSLENQFTSGGASTDTQYF.

The genes are TRBV5-1 and TRBJ2-7; there is no DNA to check the TCRdb D call of TRBD1. Germline CDR1 SGHRS, CDR2 YFSETQ. The CDR3 is made up of 17 amino acids. CDR3 protein: CASSLGIRDRETYEQYF.

This chain joins TRBV7-2 and TRBJ2-5. The germline CDR1 and CDR2 sequences are SGHTA and FQGNSA. The CDR3 spans 15 residues. CDR3 region: CASSLAPGLEETQYF.

The chain uses TRBV6-2 or TRBV6-3 and TRBJ1-5. The germline CDR1 and CDR2 sequences are MNHEY and SVGEGT. The CDR3 is 12 residues long. The CDR3 sequence: CASSYMDQPQHF.

The rearrangement joins TRBV29-1 to TRBJ2-5; the D call from TCRdb, TRBD1, cannot be confirmed without DNA. Germline lookup yields CDR1 SQVTM and CDR2 ANQGSEA. The CDR3 loop spans 12 amino acids. CDR3 amino acids: CSVQSGSETQYF.

The genes are TRBV19 and TRBJ1-5; the TCRdb D gene call, TRBD1, has no DNA to confirm it. Germline CDR1 reads LNHDA; CDR2 reads SQIVND (reference sequence). The CDR3 length is 15 residues. CDR3 region: CASSNGQASNQPQHF.

The V and J genes are TRBV10-3 and TRBJ2-7; no DNA is available, so the TRBD1 call from TCRdb remains unchecked. Germline-derived CDR1 and CDR2 are ENHRY and SYGVKD. CDR3 length: 13 residues. Here the CDR3 reads CAISWDRAYEQYF.

Here the CDR3 reads CDSSYMSRSNNEQFF. The V and J genes are TRBV6-2 or TRBV6-3 and TRBJ2-1. This CDR3 is 15 amino acids long. Germline CDR1 reads MNHEY; CDR2 reads SVGEGT.

J is TRBJ2-7 and V is TRBV10-3; TCRdb reports TRBD2, a call that lacks DNA to check it against. CDR1 and CDR2 (germline): ENHRY, SYGVKD. The CDR3 consists of 14 residues. This chain's CDR3 is CAIRFETSGSEQYF.

The genes are TRBV19 and TRBJ2-6. Germline CDR1 reads LNHDA; CDR2 reads SQIVND (reference sequence). There are 14 residues in the CDR3. CDR3 loop: CASSYIWGANVLTF.

The chain is built from TRBV28 and TRBJ1-3. CDR1 is MDHEN and CDR2 is SYDVKM in the germline V gene. The CDR3 runs to 16 residues. The CDR3: CASSLTAGGQLNTIYF. The complete variable domain, with remaining parts taken from reference TRBV28 and TRBJ1-3, reads DVKVTQSSRYLVKRTGEKVFLECVQDMDHENMFWYRQDPGLGLRLIYFSYDVKMKEKGDIPEGYSVSREKKERFSLILESASTNQTSMYLCASSLTAGGQLNTIYFGEGSWLTVV.

V is TRBV5-1 and J is TRBJ1-6; TCRdb's D gene call, TRBD1, goes unchecked for lack of DNA. Germline V lookup: CDR1 SGHRS, CDR2 YFSETQ. The CDR3 has 16 residues. The chain's CDR3 is CASSSTLDKRGAPLHF.

This sequence joins TRBV5-1 and TRBJ2-5; TCRdb's D call, TRBD2, is unchecked because there is no DNA. This CDR3 region has 14 residues. Germline CDR1 is SGHRS and CDR2 is YFSETQ. The CDR3 is CASSFTGLQETQYF.

The chain is built from TRBV28 and TRBJ2-7. Germline CDR1 and CDR2: MDHEN and SYDVKM. This CDR3 is built from 14 residues. The CDR3 sequence is CASSTTVSGVEQYF.

The chain links TRBV20-1 to TRBJ2-1; the TCRdb call, TRBD2, lacks DNA for checking. In germline, CDR1 is DFQATT, CDR2 SNEGSKA (reference sequence). This CDR3 spans 19 amino acids. The CDR3 loop is CSANDRGTASGRWVNEQFF.

The rearrangement joins TRBV7-9 to TRBJ2-5; without DNA, the TCRdb call of TRBD1 cannot be checked. The CDR3 length is 15 residues. CDR1 and CDR2 (germline): SEHNR, FQNEAQ (reference sequence). CDR3 loop: CASSQPKGQGQTQYF.

The V call is TRBV12-3 or TRBV12-4, the J call TRBJ2-2; absent DNA, TCRdb's TRBD1 call cannot be checked. The CDR3 runs 13 residues. The CDR3 reads CASIQGFTGELFF.

CDR3 residues: CASNLQGPKYEQYF. The chain has TRBV7-8 and TRBJ2-7; checking the TCRdb D call of TRBD1 is not possible without DNA. The CDR3 runs to 14 residues. From germline, CDR1 is SGHVS and CDR2 FQNEAQ.

The V call is TRBV12-3 or TRBV12-4, the J call TRBJ2-7; without DNA, the TCRdb call of TRBD1 cannot be checked. The CDR3 runs to 16 residues. This chain's CDR3 is CASRNGKGEDPYEQYF.

The rearrangement joins TRBV7-2 to TRBJ1-5. The CDR3 is 14 amino acids. Germline V gene data show CDR1 as SGHTA and CDR2 as FQGNSA. The CDR3 sequence is CASSLNFGPLPQHF.

J is TRBJ2-1 and V is TRBV4-3. Germline CDR1 LGHNA, CDR2 YSLEER. This CDR3 has 13 residues. CDR3 residues: CASSQDRYDEQFF.

J is TRBJ2-2 and V is TRBV10-3; the TRBD2 assignment by TCRdb is unverifiable without DNA. CDR3 length: 15 amino acids. The germline CDR1 and CDR2 sequences are ENHRY and SYGVKD. CDR3 region: CAISGTSANTGELFF.

The CDR3 reads CASSLWLTDTQYF. This chain connects TRBV28 to TRBJ2-3. From germline, CDR1 is MDHEN and CDR2 SYDVKM. The CDR3 runs to 13 residues.

The rearrangement uses TRBV5-1 and TRBJ2-2; TCRdb indicates TRBD2, and absent DNA this call remains unverified. This CDR3 is 15 amino acids long. Per the germline V gene, CDR1 is SGHRS and CDR2 is YFSETQ. CDR3 region: CASSLRTSGTGELFF.